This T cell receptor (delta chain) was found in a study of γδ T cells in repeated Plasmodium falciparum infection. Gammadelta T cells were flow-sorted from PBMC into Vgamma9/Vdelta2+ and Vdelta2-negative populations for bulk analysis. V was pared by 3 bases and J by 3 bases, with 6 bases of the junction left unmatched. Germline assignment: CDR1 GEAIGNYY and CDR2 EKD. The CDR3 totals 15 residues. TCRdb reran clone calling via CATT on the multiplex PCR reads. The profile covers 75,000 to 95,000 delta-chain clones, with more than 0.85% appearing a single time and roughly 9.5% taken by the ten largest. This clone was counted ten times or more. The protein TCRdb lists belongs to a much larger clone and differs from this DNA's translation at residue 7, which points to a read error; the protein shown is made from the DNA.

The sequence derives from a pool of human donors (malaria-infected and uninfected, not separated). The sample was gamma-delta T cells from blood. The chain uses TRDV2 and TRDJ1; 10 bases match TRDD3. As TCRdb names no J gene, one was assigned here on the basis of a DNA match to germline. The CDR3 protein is CACDEMGDTPDKLIF. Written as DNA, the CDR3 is TGTGCCTGTGACGAAATGGGGGATACCCCCGATAAACTCATCTTT.